This T cell receptor (beta chain) was recorded in a study of blood T cell repertoires in COVID-19 (dated by TCRdb to about 2020). As for the study more broadly: Samples covering the acute and convalescent phases of COVID-19 were provided by collaborators in the United States, Italy and Spain. The prospective study material was composed of cDNA or gDNA derived from T cells, B-cell-depleted T cells, or PBMCs. The dataset comprised deeply sampled blood TCRbeta repertoires from subjects exposed to, actively infected with, or recovered from COVID-19. A freely available public database, intended as a resource for researchers studying the immune response to SARS-CoV-2, is where the repertoires were released. The samples were drawn from the first 160 participants of the ongoing ImmuneRACE study and from 950 to 1,500 subjects provided by 6 global collaborators. Nearly every sample came with metadata listing a de-identified subject ID, COVID-19 status, age in years and sex. Where available, HLA class I and class II types were taken from metadata supplied by the sample provider and were not determined by assay-based typing.

This clone appeared a single time. The target of this receptor is not known. No much larger clone exists at a distance of one base, and base qualities are not known. TCRbeta CDR3 regions were amplified from genomic DNA using the immunoSEQ Assay, a bias-controlled multiplex PCR. The source study handled its data this way. The number of nucleated cells in each sample was estimated by amplification of reference gene primers within the assay. Sequence reads were collapsed and filtered to measure the absolute abundance of every unique TCRbeta CDR3 rearrangement. For each sample, productive Simpson clonality was calculated as the square root of Simpson's diversity index across productive rearrangements. Drawn from immuneACCESS, this table holds only the in-frame rearrangements with V and J called that TCRdb kept. Clones are partly lost; checked studies trace under half to an unresolved V gene and leave the rest unexplained. That table furnishes V, J and clone size, whereas the DNA furnished D and trimming. The sample table lists about 250,000 clones, around four fifths of them with a count of one. The top ten clones comprise around 6.5% of the sample.

Each collaborating institution followed its own protocols to collect whole blood in K2EDTA tubes. Collaborator samples were shipped for TCRbeta analysis as frozen whole blood, isolated PBMCs, or DNA extracted from either sample type. Study-wide conclusions, independent of this receptor: The amount of clinical and demographic metadata varied by source and participant and was provided uncurated.

What was sequenced was peripheral blood. The TCR was taken from a woman aged 60-75 years with active or convalescent COVID-19.

The encoded CDR3 is CASSNKEQGDTEAFF. The nucleotides are TGCGCCAGCAGCAACAAGGAACAGGGGGATACTGAAGCTTTCTTT. The sequence links TRBV5-1 to TRBJ1-1; 8 central bases correspond to TRBD1. The CDR3 goes from the cysteine to the phenylalanine over 15 residues. The only DNA kept is the CDR3, 45 bases in frame from the first base. After removal of 4 bases from V and 5 bases from J, the junction retains 10 bases not matched to a gene. The CDR1 and CDR2 encoded by the germline V gene are SGHRS and YFSETQ.